There are a few counts of the clone carrying this TCR beta chain. These data originate in a study of CD8+CD57+ T cells in acquired aplastic anemia. The CDR3 is 17 residues long. With V trimmed by 8 bases and J by 1 base, 13 bases remained unmatched. Germline CDR1 is ENHRY and CDR2 is SYGVKD. It was genomic DNA that served as the template for profiling TCR beta VDJ and CDR3. Via MiXCR, TCRdb re-called the reads, giving one row per CDR3 protein. Of 42,000 or so distinct CDR3 sequences detected, around 63% appear once; the ten largest clones hold 23%. This sequence joins TRBV10-3 and TRBJ2-3, with 9 bases identical to TRBD2. This sequence originates from a human donor in good health, serving as a control. What was sequenced was sorted CD4+, CD8+, or CD8+CD57+ T cells (not recorded which) from PBMCs. The CDR3 region has the DNA TGTGCCATCGCCGGGACTAGCCTCGGATACGGCACAGATACGCAGTATTTT. This translates into CAIAGTSLGYGTDTQYF.